These 16 T cell receptor beta chains originate from one sample sequenced in a study of blood T cell repertoires in COVID-19. Libraries were prepared by immunoSEQ multiplex PCR; TCRdb keeps only in-frame clonotypes and omits some of them. Of roughly 300,000 clones in the sample, over 70% were seen once. Sequencing was performed on peripheral blood. These receptor sequences come from a woman aged 45-59 years with acute or convalescent COVID-19.

The rearrangement uses TRBV5-1 and TRBJ1-2; TRBD1 matches 7 bases. The CDR3 covers 13 residues. Germline assignment: CDR1 SGHRS and CDR2 YFSETQ. V was clipped by 4 bases and J by 5 bases; unmatched bases: 5. The CDR3: CASSPGQQYGYTF. The CDR3 nucleotides read TGCGCCAGCAGCCCGGGACAGCAATATGGCTACACCTTC.

Remarks on this clone: The junction departs from the called germline gene at one end, perhaps through a read error. The V call is TRBV15, the J call TRBJ1-2; D gene unclear. Germline values: CDR1 LNHNV, CDR2 YYDKDF (reference sequence). The CDR3 sequence is 13 residues long. The CDR3 bases are TGTGCCACCAGAAGAGCTAGTTCCTATGGCTACACCTTC. Amino acids: CATRRASSYGYTF.

The V and J genes are TRBV9 and TRBJ2-1; possible D gene TRBD2, 5 bases. CDR1 is SGDLS and CDR2 is YYNGEE in the germline V gene. The germline V and J ends were trimmed by 2 bases and 10 bases, with 7 bases remaining between them. The CDR3 has 11 residues. The CDR3 DNA reads TGTGCCAGCAGCGTTGGAGGCGAGCAGTTCTTC. As protein: CASSVGGEQFF. The variable domain in full, with the rest retrieved from reference TRBV9 and TRBJ2-1, is DSGVTQTPKHLITATGQRVTLRCSPRSGDLSVYWYQQSLDQGLQFLIQYYNGEERAKGNILERFSAQQFPDLHSELNLSSLELGDSALYFCASSVGGEQFFGPGTRLTVL.

As DNA, the CDR3 is TGTGCCAGCTCACCACAACAGGGACAGACTCATGAGCAGTTCTTC. Its translation is CASSPQQGQTHEQFF. The V and J genes are TRBV18 and TRBJ2-1; 7 nucleotides match TRBD1. The CDR3 consists of 15 residues. V gave up 1 base and J gave up 8 bases; unmatched junction bases: 8. Per germline, CDR1 KGHSH and CDR2 LQKENI.

The genes are TRBV2 and TRBJ2-1; 9 nucleotides align to TRBD2. Germline trimming cut 7 bases from V and 7 bases from J; bases unmatched to any gene: 11. The CDR3 consists of 15 residues. Per germline, CDR1 SNHLY and CDR2 FYNNEI. The CDR3 DNA reads TGTGCCAGCAATCCGTCTCGCGGGGGGGGGAATGAGCAGTTCTTC. This encodes CASNPSRGGGNEQFF.

V and J are TRBV9 and TRBJ2-5, with a possible D match to TRBD2 (6 bases). This CDR3 has 17 amino acids. The V gene lost 3 bases and the J gene lost 3 bases, with 21 bases spanning the gap. Per germline, CDR1 SGDLS and CDR2 YYNGEE. In nucleotides, the CDR3 is TGTGCCAGCAGCGCATACGCAAGGGCGGGCGGGGAAGAGACCCAGTACTTC. It codes for CASSAYARAGGEETQYF.

The J gene is TRBJ2-7, the V gene TRBV6-6, with a possible D match to TRBD1 (5 bases). The CDR3 is made up of 12 amino acids. Trimming left V 6 bases short and J 5 bases short, with 11 bases between. The V gene's germline CDR1 is MNHNY and CDR2 SVGAGI (reference sequence). The DNA for the CDR3 is TGTGCCAGCAGGCAGCAGGGTCACGAGCAGTACGTC. Translated: CASRQQGHEQYV.

This clone turned up a few times. This chain joins TRBV9 and TRBJ1-1; 8 nucleotides match TRBD1. This CDR3 is built from 17 residues. Germline V gene sequence: CDR1 SGDLS, CDR2 YYNGEE. The trim removed 0 bases at V and 2 bases at J, leaving 9 bases unmatched. CDR3: CASSVGAGGVENTEAFF. The CDR3 coding sequence is TGTGCCAGCAGCGTAGGGGCAGGGGGCGTTGAAAACACTGAAGCTTTCTTT.

This clone has a single count. The chain combines TRBV9 with TRBJ1-1; D may be TRBD1 (6 bases). Germline V lookup: CDR1 SGDLS, CDR2 YYNGEE. This CDR3 contains 14 residues. V was trimmed by 4 bases and J by 6 bases, leaving 16 bases between them. The chain's CDR3 is CASSPRGGLAEAFF. CDR3 bases: TGTGCCAGCAGCCCCCGAGGGGGTCTAGCTGAAGCTTTCTTT.

The V and J genes are TRBV4-2 and TRBJ2-7, with 12 bases matching TRBD2. The CDR3 is 16 amino acids. V lost 0 bases and J lost 6; bases outside the gene matches: 6. Per the germline V gene, CDR1 is LGHNA and CDR2 is YNFKEQ. The CDR3 sequence: CASSQDLAGGRAEQYV. CDR3 DNA: TGTGCCAGCAGCCAAGATCTAGCGGGGGGGCGTGCCGAGCAGTACGTC.

This rearrangement joins TRBV30 to TRBJ2-3, with 7 positions matching TRBD1. Germline V gives CDR1 GTSNPN, CDR2 SVGIG (reference sequence). V was pared by 4 bases and J by 4 bases, with 5 bases of the junction left unmatched. The CDR3 is 13 residues long. Here the CDR3 reads CAWTRGKADTQYF. CDR3 in DNA: TGTGCCTGGACCAGGGGGAAGGCAGATACGCAGTATTTT.

This clone was counted a few times. The genes are TRBV3-1 (or the pseudogene TRBV3-2) and TRBJ1-1; TRBD1 might be the D (5 bases). This CDR3 has 14 amino acids. The V end was cut by 1 base, the J end by 7 bases, with 13 bases between. The germline V gene encodes CDR1 LGHDT and CDR2 YNNKEL (reference sequence). For the CDR3, the DNA is TGTGCCAGCAGCCAAGTGGTCGACGGGGGTGAAGCTTTCTTT. It codes for CASSQVVDGGEAFF.

This clone was observed a few times. The J gene is TRBJ1-3, the V gene TRBV18; possibly TRBD1 for D (5 bases). This CDR3 is built from 14 residues. V lost 2 bases, J lost 3 bases, and 8 bases lay in between. CDR1 and CDR2 from the germline V gene are KGHSH and LQKENI. The DNA of the CDR3 is TGTGCCAGCTCACCAGAAAGGGGTGGAAACACCATATATTTT. The encoded protein is CASSPERGGNTIYF.

The chain is built from TRBV5-4 and TRBJ1-2; D may be TRBD1 (5 bases). The CDR3 consists of 13 residues. V was trimmed by 3 bases and J by 3 bases, leaving 9 bases between them. Germline V CDR1 and CDR2: SGHNT, YYREEE (reference sequence). CDR3 sequence: CASSSDRHYGYTF. For the CDR3, the DNA is TGTGCCAGCAGCTCTGACAGACACTATGGCTACACCTTC.

The chain links TRBV12-5 to TRBJ2-3; TRBD1 matches 8 bases. The CDR3 consists of 15 residues. Germline V CDR1 and CDR2: LGHNT, FRNRAP. V shed 2 bases, J shed 4 bases, and the junction held 5 bases outside the gene matches. The chain's CDR3 is CASGLSQTGADTQYF. The CDR3 DNA reads as TGTGCTAGTGGTTTGTCTCAGACAGGGGCAGATACGCAGTATTTT.

The chain joins TRBV28 to TRBJ1-1, with a tentative D call TRBD1 (5 bases). The CDR3 runs 14 residues. CDR1 MDHEN and CDR2 SYDVKM come from the germline V gene. Deletions cut 6 bases from V and 3 bases from J, with 14 bases between. DNA of the CDR3: TGTGCCAGCAGCTCCCCGGGGGGGGACACTGAAGCTTTCTTT. It is translated as CASSSPGGDTEAFF.